Reported below is one T cell receptor beta chain. What it recognizes is unknown. This entry is derived from a study of T cell responses to AZD1222 COVID-19 vaccine. In the study overall: Second-dose intervals near 4 or 12 weeks were combined.

The CDR3 runs to 14 residues. Germline loops: CDR1 MNHEY, CDR2 SVGAGI. V was shortened by 6 bases and J by 0 bases, with 10 bases between the two germline ends. The study, taken as a whole, reports: The study sampled repertoires only after the peak T cell response. With two AZD1222 doses given, Spike-specific TCR breadth and depth both rose.

The method was immunoSEQ multiplex PCR; TCRdb's version includes in-frame clones alone and lacks a portion of them. This sample has fewer than 300,000 clones; 85% to 95% occur once, and the top ten carry roughly 0.5%. Material: peripheral blood, obtained on day 0 of AZD1222 vaccination. This receptor was obtained from an adult in good health. The chain recombines TRBV6-5 with TRBJ2-3; maybe TRBD1 (5 bases). CDR3 nucleotide sequence: TGTGCCAGCAGGGCAGGGCCTAGCACAGATACGCAGTATTTT. Translation gives CASRAGPSTDTQYF.